This entry concerns a single T cell receptor beta chain. The target of this receptor is not known. No base qualities exist here, and no much larger clone lies one base off it. Libraries were made using multiplex PCR. These reads were obtained on an Illumina HiSeq 4000. CDR3 regions were amplified by Arm-PCR with iRepertoire HTBI primers to construct TCR beta libraries. PCR products were gel purified before sequencing. The source study handled its data this way. A total of some 60 TRBV and some 15 TRBJ segments were identified across samples and were used for gene usage analysis of CDR3 amino acid clonotypes. Filtered high-quality paired reads were merged into contigs using COPE and FqMerger. BLAST was used to align contigs to the IMGT TRBV, TRBD and TRBJ reference genes, and CDR3 was defined following IMGT. Any clonotype with a frequency above 0.1% was classified as a highly expanded clone. Shannon entropy served as the measure of repertoire diversity, while the Gini coefficient captured V-J evenness. A clonotype found in more than one individual was treated as public. The public sequencing data were trimmed at Q25 with fastp and processed into clonotypes with MiXCR by TCRdb, which kept only in-frame beta chains. One record per CDR3 amino acid sequence lists the most common genes and DNA. V and J calls and clone size were set by TCRdb, not the authors. The sample has just over 600,000 distinct CDR3 sequences on record, roughly 15% of them singletons. The ten largest make up around 18% of the sample.

What the time point label conveys for this sample: newly diagnosed GD, antithyroid drugs for less than 3 months. For both TCR sequencing and RNA sequencing, RNA was extracted from PBMCs using TRIzol. Graves' disease was diagnosed according to American Thyroid Association guidelines. The patients came from an endocrinology department in Xi'an, China. From each patient, about 9.7 milliliters of peripheral blood was collected into an EDTA anticoagulant tube. Ficoll Paque Plus density gradient separation was used to isolate PBMCs, and no further T cell sorting was performed. An Agilent 2100 Bioanalyzer and agarose gel were used to assess RNA quality, and a NanoDrop 2000 was used to measure RNA concentration. Counted from cysteine to phenylalanine, this CDR3 has 14 amino acids. CDR3 DNA is the only sequence kept; it has 42 bases, read in frame from the first base. CDR1 and CDR2 (LGHDT, YNNKEL) derive from the germline V gene (reference sequence). The germline V and J ends show losses of 6 bases and 1 base respectively, and no gene match explains 5 bases of the junction.

This sample is drawn from a study of regulatory T cells in long-lasting Graves disease (dated by TCRdb to 2020 to 2022). Context from the whole study: In the newly diagnosed Graves' disease group, patients had been taking antithyroid drugs for less than 3 months. Persistent Graves' disease patients were compared with newly diagnosed Graves' disease patients by peripheral blood TCR sequencing and RNA sequencing. The study was registered as a clinical trial and conducted in China. A total of 33 samples underwent TCR sequencing: approximately 13 from persistent and some 20 from newly diagnosed Graves' disease patients. The research as a whole found: The authors noted that the small sample size was a limitation that may lower accuracy. Persistent Graves' disease patients showed lower TCR Shannon entropy and fewer highly expanded clones than newly diagnosed patients, suggesting clonal expansion. Sequencing and analysis were restricted to the TCR beta chain. More public clonotypes were shared among persistent patients (roughly 3,000) than among newly diagnosed patients (roughly 960). Peripheral blood alone was examined, since thyroid tissue, which constituted the primary lesion, could not be accessed. Preferential use of TRBV28, TRBJ1-2 and TRBJ2-5 was observed in persistent disease, whereas TRBV20-1 and TRBJ2-1 were favored in newly diagnosed disease.

These data were also filed under a second study, of T cells in Graves' hyperthyroidism and ophthalmopathy. That second report states: Stable Graves' hyperthyroidism was defined as the absence of progression to ophthalmopathy over 18 months of follow-up. Hyperthyroidism patients were newly diagnosed, with disease duration under 2 months, and aged 18 to 65 years. Patients with uncontrolled infections, other autoimmune diseases, pregnancy or lactation were excluded. Clinical symptoms, serum thyroxine and TRAb, thyroid ultrasound, and orbital computed tomography formed the basis for the diagnoses. For the first round of RT-PCR on the TCR CDR3, the HTBI primer set was used together with the Qiagen OneStep RT-PCR kit. Blood samples also contained most of the expanded thyroid clonotypes (frequency above 0.001), which suggests that blood repertoires may reflect thyroid immune responses. A 13 V-J signature model separated ophthalmopathy from stable hyperthyroidism, with around 88% sensitivity and 81.08% specificity in cross-validation and 80%/75% in testing. In validation, progression to ophthalmopathy was predicted by the model with 70.59% sensitivity and roughly 76% specificity, a median of 6.5 months before onset. TCR V-J signatures able to tell the groups apart were searched for in a discovery cohort of 95 to 100 patients, of whom over 40 had Graves' ophthalmopathy and more than 55 had stable Graves' hyperthyroidism. Prospective prediction of ophthalmopathy was tested in an independent validation cohort of 18 hyperthyroidism patients and around 16 patients who later progressed to ophthalmopathy. For training and testing, the 100 patients in the discovery cohort were randomly divided in a 7:3 ratio. In about 6 Graves' hyperthyroidism patients, the study also compared T-cell repertoires from thyroid tissue with T-cell repertoires from blood. Once sampling was done, hyperthyroidism patients were given methimazole at a starting dose of 30 mg daily, whereas ophthalmopathy patients were given high-dose intravenous methylprednisolone. Libraries were constructed in a second round of multiplex PCR, after which size selection and purification were performed. Libraries were sequenced paired-end with 100 bp reads on an Illumina HiSeq2000. Raw data were processed with SOAPnuke, discarding reads with adapters, uncalled bases, mean Phred below 15, or no exact constant-primer or identifier match. COPE v1.2.5 was used to merge high-quality paired reads, and clonotypes were defined as unique nucleotide sequences. MiTCR v1.1 was used to align clonotypes to the IMGT TRBV, TRBD and TRBJ reference segments. The analysis was restricted to V-J combinations with a frequency above 0.0001, which together covered approximately 99% of the repertoires. The TCS score was defined as F50 (clonal expansion) divided by E x V (chaos), with BLOSUM62-based TCRdist calculated between CDR3 peptides within each V-J. Welch's t-statistics and random forest reduced some 510 V-J features to 10 to 15, which were used in a naive Bayes classifier (R e1071). No statistical method was used to fix the sample size in advance, and group allocation was not hidden from the investigators. According to the paper, TCR Vbeta CDR3 sequencing was carried out on about 140 peripheral blood samples, which came from some 41 ophthalmopathy, around 74 hyperthyroidism and approximately 17 progressor patients.

The clonotype was recovered from a woman in her twenties or thirties with Graves disease. Donor details come from another sample of the same person, matched by shared clones. In this chain, TRBV3-1 is recombined with TRBJ2-5; 7 central bases correspond to TRBD2. Specimen: peripheral blood mononuclear cells (PBMCs), collected at new diagnosis, from a patient treated with antithyroid drugs. The DNA reads as follows: TGTGCCAGCAGAAAACTAGCGTCCCAAGAGACCCAGTACTTC. Its translation reads: CASRKLASQETQYF.